This T cell receptor beta chain was sequenced during a study of blood T cell repertoires in COVID-19. Study as a whole: There were acute and convalescent COVID-19 samples, and they came from the United States, Italy and Spain.

The junction had 5 bases not matched to a gene; V was cut back by 4 bases and J by 5 bases. Germline loops: CDR1 SGDLS, CDR2 YYNGEE. This CDR3 has 14 residues. Per the original data handling: Reference gene primers were amplified, and this amplification served to estimate nucleated cell counts. Assay used: immunoSEQ multiplex PCR; TCRdb lists only in-frame clones, some missing. Clonal size and the V and J genes are those of that table, whereas D and trimming came from the DNA. The data show 150,000 to 200,000 clones, roughly 77% seen once. The V and J genes are TRBV9 and TRBJ2-5, with 10 bases aligning to TRBD1. Sequencing input: PBMCs or T cells enriched from blood (not recorded which). This receptor was taken from a woman aged 45 to 65 with acute COVID-19. CDR3 in amino acids: CASSLDRGTETQYF. DNA for the CDR3: TGTGCCAGCAGCCTGGACAGGGGGACGGAGACCCAGTACTTC.